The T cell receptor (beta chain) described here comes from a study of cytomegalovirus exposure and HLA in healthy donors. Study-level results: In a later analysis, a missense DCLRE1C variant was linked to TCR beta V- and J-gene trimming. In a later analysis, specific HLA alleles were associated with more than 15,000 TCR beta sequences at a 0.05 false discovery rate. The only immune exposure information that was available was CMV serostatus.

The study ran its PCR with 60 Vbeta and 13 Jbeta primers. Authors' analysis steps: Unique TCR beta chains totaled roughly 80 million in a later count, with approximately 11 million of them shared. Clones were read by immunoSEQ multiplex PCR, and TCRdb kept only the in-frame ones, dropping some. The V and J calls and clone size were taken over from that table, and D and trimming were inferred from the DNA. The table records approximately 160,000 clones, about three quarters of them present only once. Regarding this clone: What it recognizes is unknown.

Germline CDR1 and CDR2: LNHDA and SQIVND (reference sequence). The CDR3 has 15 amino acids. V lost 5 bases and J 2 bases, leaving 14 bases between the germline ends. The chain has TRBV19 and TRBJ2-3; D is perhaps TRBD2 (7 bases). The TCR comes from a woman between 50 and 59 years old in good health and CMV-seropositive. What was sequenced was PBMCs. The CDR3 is CASSWGGGTTDTQYF. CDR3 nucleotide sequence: TGTGCCAGTAGTTGGGGGGGCGGAACCACAGATACGCAGTATTTT.